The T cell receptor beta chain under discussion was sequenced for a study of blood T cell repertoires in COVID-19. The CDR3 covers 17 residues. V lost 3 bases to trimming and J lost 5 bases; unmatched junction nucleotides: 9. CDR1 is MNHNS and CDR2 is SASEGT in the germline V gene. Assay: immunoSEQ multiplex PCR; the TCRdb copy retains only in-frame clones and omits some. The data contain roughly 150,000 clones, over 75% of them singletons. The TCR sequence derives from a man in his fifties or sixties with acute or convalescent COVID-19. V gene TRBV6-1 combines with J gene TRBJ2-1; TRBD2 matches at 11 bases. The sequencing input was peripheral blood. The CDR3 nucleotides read TGTGCCAGCAGTGACCGACTAGCGGGGTTCCGGGACAATGAGCAGTTCTTC. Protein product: CASSDRLAGFRDNEQFF.